What follows are 24 T cell receptor beta chains derived from one specimen sequenced in a study of blood T cells in healthy people across ages. For the second PCR, which ran for about 7 to 11 cycles, a sample-barcoded 5' primer and a J-beta primer mix were used. TCRdb reanalysed the 5' RACE reads using MiXCR and keeps one entry per CDR3 protein. Among 1.5 million to 2 million distinct CDR3 sequences listed, 28% were seen once. Input material: blood. The source of these receptors is a woman aged 25 to 39 in good health.

This clonotype turned up a few times. The chain recombines TRBV12-3 or TRBV12-4 with TRBJ1-1; D is possibly TRBD1 (5 bases). The V and J ends lost 4 bases and 4 bases respectively, with 13 bases between them. CDR3 size: 14 residues. CDR3: CASSSPNRRTEAFF. DNA for the CDR3: TGTGCCAGCAGTTCCCCTAACAGGCGCACTGAAGCTTTCTTT.

The chain combines TRBV20-1 with TRBJ2-3; 7 nucleotides agree with TRBD2. The CDR3 length is 15 residues. V dropped 1 base and J dropped 3; count of bases not matched to a gene: 7. Germline V CDR1 and CDR2: DFQATT, SNEGSKA (reference sequence). CDR3 in amino acids: CSARVGGSDTDTQYF. Written as DNA, the CDR3 is TGCAGTGCTAGAGTTGGCGGGAGTGATACAGATACGCAGTATTTT.

This clonotype was seen more than once but under ten times. This sequence joins TRBV6-1 and TRBJ1-6; D might be TRBD1 (6 bases). Trimming removed 10 bases at V and 1 base at J, with 20 bases between. This CDR3 contains 17 residues. Germline V gene lookup returns CDR1 MNHNS and CDR2 SASEGT. The CDR3 reads CAIQIVRGLSYNSPLHF. The CDR3 DNA sequence: TGTGCCATCCAGATAGTGCGGGGGCTGTCCTATAATTCACCCCTCCACTTT.

The rearrangement joins TRBV10-3 to TRBJ2-3; 9 nucleotides line up with TRBD2. Germline CDR1 is ENHRY and CDR2 is SYGVKD. CDR3 size: 14 residues. Trimming cost V 11 bases and J 8 bases; bases outside gene matches: 14. This CDR3 is CAVVGSGSKGTQYF. The CDR3 DNA follows: TGTGCCGTCGTAGGTAGCGGGAGCAAGGGTACGCAGTATTTT.

About this clonotype itself: Germline and junction disagree at one end, which may indicate a read error. The chain couples TRBV6-1 to TRBJ1-1; the D gene is possibly TRBD1 (5 bases). Germline V lookup: CDR1 MNHNS, CDR2 SASEGT. CDR3 size: 12 residues. The CDR3 nucleotides are TGTGCCATAAGGGGAAGGAACATTGAAGCTTTCTTT. Its protein is CAIRGRNIEAFF.

In its sample, this clonotype was seen a few times. The chain recombines TRBV29-1 with TRBJ2-1, with 11 bases identical to TRBD2. V dropped 3 bases and J dropped 15; count of bases not matched to a gene: 16. The CDR3 loop spans 15 amino acids. Germline V gene lookup returns CDR1 SQVTM and CDR2 ANQGSEA. In nucleotides, the CDR3 is TGCAGCGTTGACGTCCCCCTAGCGGGAGGATTTTTGATGTTCTTC. Protein sequence: CSVDVPLAGGFLMFF.

This clonotype was seen more than once but under ten times. V gene TRBV7-9 combines with J gene TRBJ2-1, with D perhaps TRBD2 (5 bases). The CDR3 runs to 15 residues. Germline loops: CDR1 SEHNR, CDR2 FQNEAQ (reference sequence). The ends were cut back, 4 bases at V and 5 bases at J, with 15 bases in the middle. CDR3 protein: CASSSPGSWDNEQFF. For the CDR3, the DNA is TGTGCCAGCAGCTCCCCGGGATCCTGGGACAATGAGCAGTTCTTC.

There are a few counts of this clonotype. This sequence joins TRBV28 and TRBJ1-2, with D uncertain. Germline V CDR1 and CDR2: MDHEN, SYDVKM. The CDR3 contains 13 residues. With 7 bases removed from V and 4 bases from J, the gap between germline ends came to 13 bases. CDR3 bases: TGTGCCAGCAATTTGGCGGGCCCCTATGGCTACACCTTC. This gives the protein CASNLAGPYGYTF.

V and J are TRBV11-2 and TRBJ1-2, with TRBD1 matching over 7 bases. The CDR3 sequence is 16 residues long. V gave up 4 bases and J gave up 4 bases; unmatched junction bases: 12. CDR1 SGHAT and CDR2 FQNNGV come from the germline V gene. The CDR3 DNA sequence: TGTGCCAGCAGCTCCCCGTCGGACAGGAGGGCCTATGGCTACACCTTC. Amino acid sequence: CASSSPSDRRAYGYTF.

The V gene is TRBV2, the J gene TRBJ2-4; D is undetermined. CDR1 and CDR2 from the germline V gene are SNHLY and FYNNEI. The CDR3 extends over 13 amino acids. Between the trimmed V and J ends, which lost 4 bases and 8 bases, there was a span of 12 bases. DNA of the CDR3: TGTGCCAGCAGTGTGTCCTCCCGGGACATTCAGTACTTC. Translating it yields CASSVSSRDIQYF.

CDR3 coding DNA: TGTGCCAGCAGTGATACAGGCTACCGCTATGGCTACACCTTC. Translating gives CASSDTGYRYGYTF. The V call is TRBV6-1, the J call TRBJ1-2; maybe TRBD1 (5 bases). The CDR3 covers 14 residues. With 3 bases removed from V and 4 bases from J, the gap between germline ends came to 12 bases. Germline CDR1 is MNHNS and CDR2 is SASEGT.

The chain joins TRBV11-2 to TRBJ2-4, with a possible D match to TRBD2 (6 bases). V was trimmed by 5 bases and J by 3 bases, leaving 20 bases between them. The CDR3 is 17 amino acids. Germline V gives CDR1 SGHAT, CDR2 FQNNGV. CDR3 bases: TGTGCCAGCAGCCGCCTCCAAGGCAGGGAGGACAAAAACATTCAGTACTTC. Its protein is CASSRLQGREDKNIQYF.

This clonotype was seen more than once but under ten times. This chain joins TRBV5-1 and TRBJ2-3, with D possibly TRBD2 on 6 matching bases. Trimming removed 1 base from V and 10 bases from J, with 10 bases in between. CDR3 length: 12 amino acids. Germline V gene sequence: CDR1 SGHRS, CDR2 YFSETQ. CDR3 region: CASSLKEGSQYF. The CDR3 DNA follows: TGCGCCAGCAGCTTGAAGGAGGGGTCGCAGTATTTT. Full variable domain (remainder filled in from reference TRBV5-1 and TRBJ2-3): KAGVTQTPRYLIKTRGQQVTLSCSPISGHRSVSWYQQTPGQGLQFLFEYFSETQRNKGNFPGRFSGRQFSNSRSEMNVSTLELGDSALYLCASSLKEGSQYFGPGTRLTVL.

V is TRBV9 and J is TRBJ2-4; possibly TRBD1 or TRBD2 for D (6 bases each). The end of the DNA is better explained by TRBJ2-5, so the J call may be wrong. Germline loops: CDR1 SGDLS, CDR2 YYNGEE. The CDR3 extends over 15 amino acids. The CDR3 region is CASSVSLGGKETQYF. DNA of the CDR3: TGTGCCAGCAGCGTCTCCTTAGGGGGGAAAGAGACCCAGTACTTC.

This clonotype was counted only a few times. This chain connects TRBV20-1 to TRBJ2-5, with 7 bases fitting TRBD2. V lost 3 bases, J lost 3 bases, and 10 bases stayed unmatched. This CDR3 contains 15 residues. Germline loops: CDR1 DFQATT, CDR2 SNEGSKA (reference sequence). The CDR3 nucleotides read TGCAGTGCTAGTCCCGTACTAGCGCGGAAAGAGACCCAGTACTTC. Translation gives CSASPVLARKETQYF.

The rearrangement joins TRBV10-3 to TRBJ2-1; D is possibly TRBD1 or TRBD2 (5 bases each). Trimming took 7 bases from V and 0 from J, leaving 16 bases between them. The CDR3 has 16 amino acids. The germline gives CDR1 ENHRY, CDR2 SYGVKD. The CDR3 region has the DNA TGTGCCATCACCAAAGAAGGGACCCACTCCTACAATGAGCAGTTCTTC. Its translation is CAITKEGTHSYNEQFF.

This clonotype was detected many times. This rearrangement joins TRBV6-5 to TRBJ2-5; no clear D. Deletions cut 6 bases from V and 9 bases from J, with 17 bases between. The CDR3 loop spans 13 amino acids. CDR1 and CDR2 (germline): MNHEY, SVGAGI. This chain's CDR3 is CASRSLKETPQYF. CDR3 in DNA: TGTGCCAGCAGATCCCTAAAAGAGACCCCCCAGTACTTC.

This clonotype came up a few times. This rearrangement joins TRBV6-2 or TRBV6-3 to TRBJ2-1; possible D gene TRBD2, 5 bases. Per the germline V gene, CDR1 is MNHEY and CDR2 is SVGEGT. The V end lost 5 bases, the J end lost 2 bases, and 19 bases lay between the germline ends. The CDR3 is made up of 17 amino acids. The chain's CDR3 is CASSRRSRGRTYNEQFF. CDR3 coding DNA: TGTGCCAGCAGTCGGAGGAGTCGAGGGAGAACCTACAATGAGCAGTTCTTC.

The rearrangement links TRBV5-1 to TRBJ1-5; D is ambiguous. The CDR3 consists of 15 residues. The germline V gene has CDR1 SGHRS and CDR2 YFSETQ. Trimming stripped 0 bases from V and 4 bases from J, with 11 bases between. The CDR3: CASSLGPSNNQPQHF. In nucleotides, the CDR3 is TGCGCCAGCAGCTTGGGACCGTCAAATAATCAGCCCCAGCATTTT.

J is TRBJ1-4 and V is TRBV24-1, with no clear D. The CDR3 spans 16 residues. V gave up 3 bases and J gave up 8 bases, with 18 bases separating them. The germline gives CDR1 KGHDR, CDR2 SFDVKD. CDR3: CATSDASPWPEEKLFF. For the CDR3, the DNA is TGTGCCACCAGTGATGCCAGTCCATGGCCCGAAGAAAAACTGTTTTTT.

This chain connects TRBV6-5 to TRBJ1-1; D remains unclear. The CDR3 is 13 residues long. V lost 2 bases to trimming and J lost 10 bases, with 14 bases between them. Germline V gene lookup returns CDR1 MNHEY and CDR2 SVGAGI. The CDR3 sequence is CASSYDTPSRAFF. The CDR3 DNA sequence: TGTGCCAGCAGTTACGACACCCCAAGTCGAGCTTTCTTT.

The genes are TRBV19 and TRBJ1-5; TRBD1 aligns across 7 bases. V gave up 3 bases and J gave up 1 base; unmatched junction bases: 9. The length of the CDR3 is 17 residues. Germline V gene sequence: CDR1 LNHDA, CDR2 SQIVND (reference sequence). The CDR3 here is CASSIYRGLTSNQPQHF. The CDR3 nucleotides read TGTGCCAGTAGTATTTACAGGGGTCTAACGAGCAATCAGCCCCAGCATTTT.

This clonotype appeared a few times. The CDR3 DNA follows: TGTGCCTGGAGTACCAGTGGAGGGTGGACAGATACGCAGTATTTT. Its translation is CAWSTSGGWTDTQYF. This chain links TRBV30 with TRBJ2-3; D is possibly TRBD2 (6 bases). The CDR3 runs to 15 residues. V dropped 2 bases and J dropped 3 bases, with 15 bases sitting between them. Germline V lookup: CDR1 GTSNPN, CDR2 SVGIG (reference sequence).

This clonotype showed up just a few times. The chain carries TRBV5-5 and TRBJ2-5; D may be TRBD2 (6 bases). Between the trimmed V and J ends, which lost 5 bases and 3 bases, there was a span of 23 bases. The germline CDR1 and CDR2 sequences are SGHKS and YYEKEE (reference sequence). This CDR3 contains 17 residues. The DNA of the CDR3 is TGTGCCAGCAGGAGGAGAGGAGGGCCCTCACGGGAAGAGACCCAGTACTTC. The encoded protein is CASRRRGGPSREETQYF.